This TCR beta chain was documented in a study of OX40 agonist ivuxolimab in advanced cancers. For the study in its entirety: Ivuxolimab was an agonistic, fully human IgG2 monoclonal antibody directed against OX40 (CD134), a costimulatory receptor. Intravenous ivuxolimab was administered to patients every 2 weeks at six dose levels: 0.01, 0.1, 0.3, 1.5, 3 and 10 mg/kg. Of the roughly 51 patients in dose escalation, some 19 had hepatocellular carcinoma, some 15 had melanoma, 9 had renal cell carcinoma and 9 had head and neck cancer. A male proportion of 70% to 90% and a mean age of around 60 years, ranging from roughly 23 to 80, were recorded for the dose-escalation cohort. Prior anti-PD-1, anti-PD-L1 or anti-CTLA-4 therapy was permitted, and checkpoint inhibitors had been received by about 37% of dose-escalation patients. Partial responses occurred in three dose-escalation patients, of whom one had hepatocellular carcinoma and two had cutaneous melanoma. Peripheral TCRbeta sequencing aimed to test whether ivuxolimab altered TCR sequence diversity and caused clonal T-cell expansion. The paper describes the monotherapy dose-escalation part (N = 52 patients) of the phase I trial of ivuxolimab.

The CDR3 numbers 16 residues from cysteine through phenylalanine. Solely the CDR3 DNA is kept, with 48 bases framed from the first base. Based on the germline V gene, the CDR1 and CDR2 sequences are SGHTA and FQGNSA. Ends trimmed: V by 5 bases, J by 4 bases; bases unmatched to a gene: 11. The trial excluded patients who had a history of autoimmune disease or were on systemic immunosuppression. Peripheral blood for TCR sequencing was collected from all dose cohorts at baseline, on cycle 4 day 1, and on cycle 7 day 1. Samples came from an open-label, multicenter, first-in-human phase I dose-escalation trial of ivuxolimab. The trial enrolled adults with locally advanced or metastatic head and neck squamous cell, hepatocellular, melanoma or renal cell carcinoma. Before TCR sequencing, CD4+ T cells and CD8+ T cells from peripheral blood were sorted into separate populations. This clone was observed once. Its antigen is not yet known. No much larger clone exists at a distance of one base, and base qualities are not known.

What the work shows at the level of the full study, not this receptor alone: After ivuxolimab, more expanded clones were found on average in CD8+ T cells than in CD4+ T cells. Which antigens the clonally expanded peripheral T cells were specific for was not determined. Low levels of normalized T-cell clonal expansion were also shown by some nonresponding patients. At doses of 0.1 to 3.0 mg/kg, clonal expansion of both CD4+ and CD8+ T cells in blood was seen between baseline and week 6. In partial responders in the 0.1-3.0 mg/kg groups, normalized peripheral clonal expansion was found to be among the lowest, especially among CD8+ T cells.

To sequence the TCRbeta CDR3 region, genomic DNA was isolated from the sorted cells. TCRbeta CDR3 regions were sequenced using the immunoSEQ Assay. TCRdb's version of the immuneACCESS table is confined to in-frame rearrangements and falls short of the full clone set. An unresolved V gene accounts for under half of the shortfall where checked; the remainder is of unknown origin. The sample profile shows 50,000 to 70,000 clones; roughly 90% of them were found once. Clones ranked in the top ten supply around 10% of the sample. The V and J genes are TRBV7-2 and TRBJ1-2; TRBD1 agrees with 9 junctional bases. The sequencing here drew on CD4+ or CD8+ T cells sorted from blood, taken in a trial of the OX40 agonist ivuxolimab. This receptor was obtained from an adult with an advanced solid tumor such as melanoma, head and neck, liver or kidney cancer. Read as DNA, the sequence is TGTGCCAGCAGCCCAGGGGGACAGGGAGGGGGCTATGGCTACACCTTC. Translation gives CASSPGGQGGGYGYTF.